This T cell receptor (beta chain) was sequenced during a study of cytomegalovirus exposure and HLA in healthy donors. Study findings and constraints: Excluded were some V segments that proved indistinguishable, including TRBV6-2 and TRBV6-3. According to reports, the classifier identified cytomegalovirus status with high specificity and sensitivity.

PCR amplification relied on 60 Vbeta primers (plus 13 Jbeta primers). Clones were read by immunoSEQ multiplex PCR, and TCRdb kept only the in-frame ones, dropping some. The repertoire holds 130,000 to 150,000 clones, with roughly 74% as singletons. Trimming left V 1 base short and J 2 bases short, with 15 bases between. The CDR3 extends over 16 amino acids. Germline V gene sequence: CDR1 LNHDA, CDR2 SQIVND (reference sequence). In this sample, this clone turned up a few times. The antigen is undetermined. The sequencing sample was made of PBMCs. This rearrangement joins TRBV19 to TRBJ2-7, with D possibly TRBD2 on 5 matching bases. The clonotype originates from a woman younger than 30 in good health and CMV-seropositive. The CDR3 spells CASSIGLERSPYEQYF. CDR3 sequence (DNA): TGTGCCAGTAGTATAGGGCTTGAGCGGTCCCCCTACGAGCAGTACTTC.